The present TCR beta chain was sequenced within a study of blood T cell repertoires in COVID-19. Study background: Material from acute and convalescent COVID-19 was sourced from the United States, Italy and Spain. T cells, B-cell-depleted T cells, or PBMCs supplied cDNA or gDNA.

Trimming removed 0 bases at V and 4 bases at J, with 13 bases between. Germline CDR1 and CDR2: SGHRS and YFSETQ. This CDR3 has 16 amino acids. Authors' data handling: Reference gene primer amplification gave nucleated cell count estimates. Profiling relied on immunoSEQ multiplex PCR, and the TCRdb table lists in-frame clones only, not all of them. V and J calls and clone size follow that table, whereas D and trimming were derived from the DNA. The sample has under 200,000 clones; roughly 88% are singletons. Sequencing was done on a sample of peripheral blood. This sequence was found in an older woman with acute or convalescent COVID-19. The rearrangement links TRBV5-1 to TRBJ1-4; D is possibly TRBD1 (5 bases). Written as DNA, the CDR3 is TGCGCCAGCAGCTTGGCCCCCCAGGGCGTTAATGAAAAACTGTTTTTT. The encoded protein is CASSLAPQGVNEKLFF. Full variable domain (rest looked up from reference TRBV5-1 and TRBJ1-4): KAGVTQTPRYLIKTRGQQVTLSCSPISGHRSVSWYQQTPGQGLQFLFEYFSETQRNKGNFPGRFSGRQFSNSRSEMNVSTLELGDSALYLCASSLAPQGVNEKLFFGSGTQLSVL.